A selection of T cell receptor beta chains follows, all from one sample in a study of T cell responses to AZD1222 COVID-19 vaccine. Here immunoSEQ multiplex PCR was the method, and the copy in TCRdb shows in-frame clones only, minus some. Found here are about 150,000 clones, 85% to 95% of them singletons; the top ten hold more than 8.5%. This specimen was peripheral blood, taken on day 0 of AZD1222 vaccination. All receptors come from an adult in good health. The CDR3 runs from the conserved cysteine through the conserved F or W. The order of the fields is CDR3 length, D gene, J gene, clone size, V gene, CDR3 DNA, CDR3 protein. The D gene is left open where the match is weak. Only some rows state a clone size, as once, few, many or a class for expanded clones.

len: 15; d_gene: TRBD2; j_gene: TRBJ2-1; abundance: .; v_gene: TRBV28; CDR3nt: TGTGCCAGCAGTTTAAGTCCTAGCGGTGACAATGAGCAGTTCTTC; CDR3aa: CASSLSPSGDNEQFF
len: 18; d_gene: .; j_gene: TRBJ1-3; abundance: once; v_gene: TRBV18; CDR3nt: TGTGCCAGCTCACCACGTTTTTATCGGCCGATCTCTGGAAACACCATATATTTT; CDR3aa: CASSPRFYRPISGNTIYF
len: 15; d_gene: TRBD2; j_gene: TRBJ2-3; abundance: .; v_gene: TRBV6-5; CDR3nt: TGTGCCAGCAGCGACCCGGCTAGCGGGGCAGATACGCAGTATTTT; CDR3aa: CASSDPASGADTQYF
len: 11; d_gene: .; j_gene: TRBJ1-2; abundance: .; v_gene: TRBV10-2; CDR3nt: TGCGCCAGCAGCGGGACCGATGGCTACACCTTC; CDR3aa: CASSGTDGYTF
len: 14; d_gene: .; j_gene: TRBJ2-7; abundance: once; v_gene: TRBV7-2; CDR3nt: TGTGCCAGCAGCTTATCGTGGAGCTCCTACGAGCAGTACTTC; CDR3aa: CASSLSWSSYEQYF
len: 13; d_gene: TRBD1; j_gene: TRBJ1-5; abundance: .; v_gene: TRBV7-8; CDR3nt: TGTGCCAGCAGCGACACAGGGGTCCAGCCCCAGCATTTT; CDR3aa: CASSDTGVQPQHF
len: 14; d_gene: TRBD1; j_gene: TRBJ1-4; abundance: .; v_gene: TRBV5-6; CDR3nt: TGTGCCAGCAGCCGGGGACAGGGGAACGAAAAACTGTTTTTT; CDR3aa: CASSRGQGNEKLFF
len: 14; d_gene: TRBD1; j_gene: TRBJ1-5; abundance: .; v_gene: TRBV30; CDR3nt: TGTGCCTGGAGCTACGGGACAGGCAATCAGCCCCAGCATTTT; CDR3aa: CAWSYGTGNQPQHF
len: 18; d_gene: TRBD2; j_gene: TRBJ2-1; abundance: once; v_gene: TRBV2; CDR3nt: TGTGCCAGCAGTGCAAAGGGGCAGCGGGGGGGCTCCTACAATGAGCAGTTCTTC; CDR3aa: CASSAKGQRGGSYNEQFF
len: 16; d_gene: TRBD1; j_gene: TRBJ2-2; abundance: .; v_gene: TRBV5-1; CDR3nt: TGCGCCAGCAGCTTGTCTGGCCAGGGGGCTACCGGGGAGCTGTTTTTT; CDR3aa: CASSLSGQGATGELFF